Listed below are T cell receptor beta chains from one sample, sequenced in a study of cytomegalovirus exposure and HLA in healthy donors. TCRdb's table, derived via immunoSEQ multiplex PCR, lists solely in-frame clones and lacks some. The sample comprises around 150,000 clones, almost 85% of which are singletons, and about 10% rests with the top ten. The sequencing input was PBMCs. These receptors came from a man aged 30 to 39 in good health and CMV-seropositive. Each CDR3 is given with its conserved first and last residue. The order of the fields is V gene, clone size, J gene, D gene, CDR3 protein, CDR3 DNA. A D gene is named only where the DNA matches it firmly. Clone size is stated in some rows and not others, as once, few, many or a class when expanded.

v_gene: TRBV5-6
abundance: NA
j_gene: TRBJ2-7
d_gene: TRBD1
CDR3aa: CASSYGTVPYEQYF
CDR3nt: TGTGCCAGCAGCTATGGGACAGTTCCCTACGAGCAGTACTTC

v_gene: TRBV9
abundance: once
j_gene: TRBJ2-6
d_gene: NA
CDR3aa: CASSDTRLRSGANVLTF
CDR3nt: TGTGCCAGCAGTGACACAAGGCTCCGCTCTGGGGCCAACGTCCTGACTTTC

v_gene: TRBV30
abundance: NA
j_gene: TRBJ1-1
d_gene: NA
CDR3aa: CAWSERFTEAFF
CDR3nt: TGTGCCTGGAGTGAGCGGTTCACTGAAGCTTTCTTT

v_gene: TRBV10-3
abundance: NA
j_gene: TRBJ2-3
d_gene: NA
CDR3aa: CAISGDSLSTDTQYF
CDR3nt: TGTGCCATCAGTGGGGACTCCCTTAGCACAGATACGCAGTATTTT

v_gene: TRBV28
abundance: NA
j_gene: TRBJ2-7
d_gene: TRBD1
CDR3aa: CASLQGGAGSYEQYF
CDR3nt: TGTGCCAGCTTACAGGGGGGAGCAGGCTCCTACGAGCAGTACTTC

v_gene: TRBV19
abundance: NA
j_gene: TRBJ1-3
d_gene: NA
CDR3aa: CASSRPRGDTIYF
CDR3nt: TGTGCCAGTAGCCGGCCTCGGGGGGACACCATATATTTT

v_gene: TRBV2
abundance: NA
j_gene: TRBJ1-2
d_gene: TRBD1
CDR3aa: CASSEGQGVGGYTF
CDR3nt: TGTGCCAGCAGTGAAGGACAGGGGGTTGGCGGCTACACCTTC

v_gene: TRBV13
abundance: NA
j_gene: TRBJ2-7
d_gene: NA
CDR3aa: CASSLNGRPGEQYF
CDR3nt: TGTGCCAGCAGCTTAAACGGGAGACCGGGCGAGCAGTACTTC

v_gene: TRBV7-9
abundance: once
j_gene: TRBJ1-5
d_gene: TRBD1
CDR3aa: CASSWGQGDSNQPQHF
CDR3nt: TGTGCCAGCAGCTGGGGACAGGGAGATAGCAATCAGCCCCAGCATTTT

v_gene: TRBV28
abundance: once
j_gene: TRBJ1-1
d_gene: NA
CDR3aa: CASSSFDPEEAFF
CDR3nt: TGTGCCAGCAGTTCATTTGACCCGGAGGAAGCTTTCTTT

v_gene: TRBV5-6
abundance: NA
j_gene: TRBJ2-7
d_gene: TRBD1
CDR3aa: CASSSGGPPYEQYF
CDR3nt: TGTGCCAGCAGCTCAGGGGGCCCCCCCTACGAGCAGTACTTC

v_gene: TRBV7-6
abundance: NA
j_gene: TRBJ2-1
d_gene: NA
CDR3aa: CASSQEEDEQFF
CDR3nt: TGTGCCAGCAGCCAGGAGGAGGATGAGCAGTTCTTC

v_gene: TRBV11-2
abundance: NA
j_gene: TRBJ2-3
d_gene: NA
CDR3aa: CASTPNGGLEDTQYF
CDR3nt: TGTGCCAGCACCCCAAACGGGGGGCTAGAAGATACGCAGTATTTT

v_gene: TRBV30
abundance: few
j_gene: TRBJ1-5
d_gene: NA
CDR3aa: CAWNRRLNQPQHF
CDR3nt: TGTGCCTGGAATCGGAGGCTCAATCAGCCCCAGCATTTT

v_gene: TRBV10-3
abundance: few
j_gene: TRBJ2-2
d_gene: NA
CDR3aa: CAISEVGDTGELFF
CDR3nt: TGTGCCATCAGTGAAGTGGGCGACACCGGGGAGCTGTTTTTT

v_gene: TRBV6-4
abundance: NA
j_gene: TRBJ2-2
d_gene: TRBD2
CDR3aa: CASSVDLLSGGSTGELFF
CDR3nt: TGTGCCAGCAGTGTCGATCTATTGAGCGGGGGGTCCACCGGGGAGCTGTTTTTT

v_gene: TRBV18
abundance: NA
j_gene: TRBJ1-1
d_gene: NA
CDR3aa: CASSDLKRANTEAFF
CDR3nt: TGTGCCAGCTCAGACTTAAAGCGGGCAAACACTGAAGCTTTCTTT

v_gene: TRBV7-7
abundance: NA
j_gene: TRBJ2-1
d_gene: NA
CDR3aa: CASSLGGGLSYNEQFF
CDR3nt: TGTGCTAGCAGCTTAGGAGGAGGTCTCTCCTACAATGAGCAGTTCTTC

v_gene: TRBV4-3
abundance: NA
j_gene: TRBJ2-1
d_gene: TRBD2
CDR3aa: CASSQDGGGLDEQFF
CDR3nt: TGCGCCAGCAGCCAAGACGGGGGGGGCCTGGATGAGCAGTTCTTC

v_gene: TRBV30
abundance: NA
j_gene: TRBJ1-2
d_gene: TRBD1
CDR3aa: CAWRKRQGYAYGYTF
CDR3nt: TGTGCCTGGAGGAAGCGACAGGGGTACGCCTATGGCTACACCTTC

v_gene: TRBV7-9
abundance: NA
j_gene: TRBJ1-1
d_gene: TRBD1
CDR3aa: CASSPDRTNTEAFF
CDR3nt: TGTGCCAGCAGCCCGGACAGGACGAACACTGAAGCTTTCTTT

v_gene: TRBV7-3
abundance: NA
j_gene: TRBJ1-2
d_gene: NA
CDR3aa: CASSLYAQGGLYYTF
CDR3nt: TGTGCCAGCAGCTTATATGCTCAGGGAGGATTGTACTACACCTTC

v_gene: TRBV9
abundance: NA
j_gene: TRBJ1-3
d_gene: NA
CDR3aa: CASSVMDIISGNTIYF
CDR3nt: TGTGCCAGCAGCGTAATGGACATAATCTCTGGAAACACCATATATTTT

v_gene: TRBV5-5
abundance: few
j_gene: TRBJ1-2
d_gene: TRBD1
CDR3aa: CASSGAYRDSDGYTF
CDR3nt: TGTGCCAGCAGCGGAGCTTACCGGGACAGCGACGGCTACACCTTC

v_gene: TRBV5-1
abundance: NA
j_gene: TRBJ1-3
d_gene: TRBD1
CDR3aa: CASSTDRGGVGNTIYF
CDR3nt: TGCGCCAGCAGCACGGACAGGGGAGGCGTTGGAAACACCATATATTTT

v_gene: TRBV5-1
abundance: once
j_gene: TRBJ1-3
d_gene: NA
CDR3aa: CASSRDSLVGNTIYF
CDR3nt: TGCGCCAGCAGCAGGGACTCTCTGGTCGGAAACACCATATATTTT

v_gene: TRBV7-3
abundance: NA
j_gene: TRBJ2-2
d_gene: NA
CDR3aa: CASSRTGQRDTGELFF
CDR3nt: TGTGCCAGCAGCCGTACAGGGCAACGAGACACCGGGGAGCTGTTTTTT

v_gene: TRBV11-1
abundance: NA
j_gene: TRBJ2-7
d_gene: TRBD2
CDR3aa: CASSLAPRGRPAGGYEQYF
CDR3nt: TGTGCCAGCAGTTTAGCCCCCCGAGGGAGGCCAGCGGGAGGCTACGAGCAGTACTTC

v_gene: TRBV2
abundance: few
j_gene: TRBJ2-1
d_gene: TRBD2
CDR3aa: CASPKGGLVTNEQFF
CDR3nt: TGTGCCAGCCCTAAGGGGGGACTAGTCACTAATGAGCAGTTCTTC

v_gene: TRBV9
abundance: NA
j_gene: TRBJ2-1
d_gene: NA
CDR3aa: CASSVGPEGGSYNEQFF
CDR3nt: TGTGCCAGCAGCGTAGGGCCAGAGGGGGGGTCCTACAATGAGCAGTTCTTC

v_gene: TRBV7-3
abundance: NA
j_gene: TRBJ1-1
d_gene: NA
CDR3aa: CASSWGGNTEAFF
CDR3nt: TGTGCCAGCAGCTGGGGCGGGAACACTGAAGCTTTCTTT

v_gene: TRBV5-1
abundance: NA
j_gene: TRBJ2-7
d_gene: TRBD2
CDR3aa: CASSRGLAGPYEQYF
CDR3nt: TGCGCCAGCAGCCGGGGACTAGCGGGACCCTACGAGCAGTACTTC

v_gene: TRBV19
abundance: NA
j_gene: TRBJ2-7
d_gene: NA
CDR3aa: CASSIAPTHSYEQYF
CDR3nt: TGTGCCAGTAGTATAGCCCCGACACACTCCTACGAGCAGTACTTC

v_gene: TRBV19
abundance: NA
j_gene: TRBJ2-2
d_gene: NA
CDR3aa: CASRVGSSGELFF
CDR3nt: TGTGCCAGTAGAGTGGGGAGCTCCGGGGAGCTGTTTTTT

v_gene: TRBV28
abundance: NA
j_gene: TRBJ1-2
d_gene: NA
CDR3aa: CASSLLTGPSYYGYTF
CDR3nt: TGTGCCAGCAGTCTCCTGACAGGTCCCTCTTACTATGGCTACACCTTC

v_gene: TRBV6-6
abundance: few
j_gene: TRBJ2-7
d_gene: NA
CDR3aa: CASFRDTSSYEQYF
CDR3nt: TGTGCCAGCTTCCGCGACACGAGCTCCTACGAGCAGTACTTC

v_gene: TRBV2
abundance: NA
j_gene: TRBJ2-2
d_gene: TRBD2
CDR3aa: CASSGTSRSAGELFF
CDR3nt: TGTGCCAGCAGTGGGACTAGCAGGAGCGCCGGGGAGCTGTTTTTT

v_gene: TRBV16
abundance: NA
j_gene: TRBJ2-7
d_gene: NA
CDR3aa: CASSQLPAPRPEQYF
CDR3nt: TGTGCCAGCAGCCAATTACCGGCCCCGAGGCCCGAGCAGTACTTC

v_gene: TRBV7-2
abundance: NA
j_gene: TRBJ1-2
d_gene: TRBD1
CDR3aa: CASSFGQGPYGYTF
CDR3nt: TGTGCCAGCAGCTTCGGACAGGGCCCCTATGGCTACACCTTC

v_gene: TRBV2
abundance: NA
j_gene: TRBJ2-3
d_gene: NA
CDR3aa: CASAGGQGTDTQYF
CDR3nt: TGTGCCAGCGCTGGGGGTCAGGGGACAGATACGCAGTATTTT

v_gene: TRBV6-5
abundance: NA
j_gene: TRBJ2-7
d_gene: TRBD1
CDR3aa: CASRQPGQGTYEQYF
CDR3nt: TGTGCCAGCAGACAGCCGGGACAGGGAACCTACGAGCAGTACTTC

v_gene: TRBV5-1
abundance: NA
j_gene: TRBJ2-1
d_gene: TRBD1
CDR3aa: CASSIQPGQGAYNEQFF
CDR3nt: TGCGCCAGCAGCATTCAACCGGGACAGGGGGCCTACAATGAGCAGTTCTTC

v_gene: TRBV6-5
abundance: NA
j_gene: TRBJ2-5
d_gene: TRBD2
CDR3aa: CASSYSQREGQETQYF
CDR3nt: TGTGCCAGCAGTTACTCTCAGCGGGAGGGCCAAGAGACCCAGTACTTC

v_gene: TRBV11-3
abundance: NA
j_gene: TRBJ2-1
d_gene: NA
CDR3aa: CASSRGNRGGSDEQFF
CDR3nt: TGTGCCAGCAGCCGAGGCAATCGTGGAGGGTCCGATGAGCAGTTCTTC

v_gene: TRBV13
abundance: NA
j_gene: TRBJ2-1
d_gene: TRBD2
CDR3aa: CASSPGTSTNEQFF
CDR3nt: TGTGCCAGCAGCCCCGGGACTAGCACAAATGAGCAGTTCTTC

v_gene: TRBV19
abundance: few
j_gene: TRBJ1-5
d_gene: NA
CDR3aa: CASSMTDNQPQHF
CDR3nt: TGTGCCAGTAGTATGACAGACAATCAGCCCCAGCATTTT

v_gene: TRBV9
abundance: few
j_gene: TRBJ2-7
d_gene: TRBD2
CDR3aa: CASSPRVAGGYEQYF
CDR3nt: TGTGCCAGCAGCCCCCGGGTTGCGGGGGGCTACGAGCAGTACTTC

v_gene: TRBV28
abundance: NA
j_gene: TRBJ1-2
d_gene: NA
CDR3aa: CASSLGQRRGYGYTF
CDR3nt: TGTGCCAGCAGTTTAGGACAGCGAAGGGGGTATGGCTACACCTTC

v_gene: TRBV11-2
abundance: NA
j_gene: TRBJ2-7
d_gene: TRBD2
CDR3aa: CASSLDMGAGGPGEQYF
CDR3nt: TGTGCCAGCAGCTTAGATATGGGAGCGGGAGGGCCTGGCGAGCAGTACTTC

v_gene: TRBV30
abundance: NA
j_gene: TRBJ2-7
d_gene: TRBD2
CDR3aa: CAWARDYTYEQYF
CDR3nt: TGTGCCTGGGCCCGGGACTATACCTACGAGCAGTACTTC